This T cell receptor beta chain was sequenced in a study of blood T cell repertoires in COVID-19 (dated by TCRdb to about 2020). Notes on the research overall: Samples covering the acute and convalescent phases of COVID-19 were provided by collaborators in the United States, Italy and Spain. The material from the prospective study consisted of cDNA or gDNA derived from T cells, B-cell-depleted T cells, or PBMCs. Deeply sampled blood TCRbeta repertoires from subjects exposed to, actively infected with, or recovered from COVID-19 were included in the dataset. The repertoires were released in a freely available public database intended as a resource for research on the immune response to SARS-CoV-2. The samples were drawn from two sources: the first 160 participants of the ongoing ImmuneRACE study, and 1,000 to 1,500 subjects contributed by 6 global collaborators. Nearly every sample came with metadata listing a de-identified subject ID, COVID-19 status, age in years and sex. Where available, HLA class I and class II types were obtained from metadata supplied by the sample provider rather than from assay-based typing.

TCRbeta CDR3 regions were amplified from genomic DNA by means of the immunoSEQ Assay, a bias-controlled multiplex PCR. Per the original workflow: Within the assay, amplification of reference gene primers was used to estimate how many nucleated cells each sample contained. Sequence reads were collapsed and filtered to measure the absolute abundance of every unique TCRbeta CDR3 rearrangement. For each sample, productive Simpson clonality was calculated as the square root of Simpson's diversity index across productive rearrangements. TCRdb's version of the immuneACCESS table is confined to in-frame rearrangements and falls short of the full clone set. An unresolved V gene accounts for under half of the shortfall where checked; the remainder is of unknown origin. V and J calls and clone size are as listed in that table; D and trimming were resolved from the DNA. For this sample the table gives around 200,000 clones, of which roughly 86% were detected only once. The top ten clones comprise roughly 3.4% of the sample.

Collaborating institutions collected whole blood in K2EDTA tubes following their own protocols. Collaborator samples were shipped for TCRbeta analysis as frozen whole blood, isolated PBMCs, or DNA extracted from either sample type. In regard to this clone: The clone's antigen remains unknown. Per-nucleotide qualities are absent, and no much larger clonotype sits a single base away.

V is cut by 4 bases and J by 7 bases, and the space between the germline ends is 14 bases. Spanning cysteine to phenylalanine, the CDR3 consists of 15 amino acids. The CDR3 DNA has 45 bases and is translated from base 1. CDR1 MNHEY and CDR2 SMNVEV are derived from the germline V gene (reference sequence). Summary of the overall study and its limitations: The quantity of clinical and demographic metadata differed by source and by participant and was supplied without curation.

The sequencing input was peripheral blood. This TCR was recovered from a man between 65 and 80 years old with acute or convalescent COVID-19. The chain is assembled from TRBV27 and TRBJ1-6; no D gene is confidently identified. The CDR3 region: CASSSTTPNNSPLHF. In nucleotides, the sequence is TGTGCCAGCAGTTCTACTACGCCTAACAATTCACCCCTCCACTTT.